Following are 9 T cell receptor beta chains from one sample sequenced in a study of blood T cell repertoires in COVID-19. TCRdb keeps only in-frame clones here, not all; method: immunoSEQ multiplex PCR. Of 390,000 or so clones in the sample, roughly 90% were seen once. Sequencing input: peripheral blood. The receptors originated from a man between 18 and 29 years old with active or convalescent COVID-19.

The rearrangement links TRBV7-2 to TRBJ2-5; 9 nucleotides align to TRBD2. The germline V gene encodes CDR1 SGHTA and CDR2 FQGNSA. Trimming took 5 bases from V and 4 from J; bases not matched to a gene: 14. This CDR3 region has 17 residues. CDR3 sequence (DNA): TGTGCCAGCAGCCCCCGGGGGGGCGGGAGGGCCTTAGAGACCCAGTACTTC. It is translated as CASSPRGGGRALETQYF.

In the case of this clone: Its ends do not fully match the called genes, so a read error is possible. The chain carries TRBV7-3 and TRBJ2-3; 9 bases match TRBD2. The CDR3 runs 15 residues. CDR1 is SGHTA and CDR2 is FQGTGA in the germline V gene. CDR3 region: CASSTTGTSIDTQYF. In nucleotides, the CDR3 is TGTGCCAGCAGCACGACCGGGACTAGCATAGATACGCAGTATTTT.

As regards this clone: The same CDR3 also results from other DNA sequences found in this sample. V usage is TRBV7-9 and J usage is TRBJ2-5, with 9 bases fitting TRBD1. CDR3 length: 15 residues. CDR1 is SEHNR, CDR2 FQNEAQ, per germline (reference sequence). Trimming at V came to 1 base and at J to 2 bases, leaving 2 bases not matched to a gene. The CDR3 DNA reads as TGTGCCAGCAGCTTAGTCGGACAGGGGCAAGAGACCCAGTACTTC. Protein: CASSLVGQGQETQYF.

The CDR3 region is CASSTGNSPLHF. DNA for the CDR3: TGTGCCAGCAGCACCGGTAATTCACCCCTCCACTTT. The V gene is TRBV13, the J gene TRBJ1-6, with D unclear. The CDR3 extends over 12 amino acids. The V gene's germline CDR1 is PRHDT and CDR2 FYEKMQ (reference sequence). The V end lost 5 bases, the J end lost 6 bases, and 5 bases lay between the germline ends.

The J gene is TRBJ1-6, the V gene TRBV5-1; the match to TRBD1 covers 9 bases. This CDR3 region has 15 residues. V trimming: 7 bases; J trimming: 9 bases; junction bases outside the gene matches: 11. Per germline, CDR1 SGHRS and CDR2 YFSETQ. The CDR3 spells CASPGTGKRGSPLHF. The CDR3, as DNA: TGCGCCAGCCCCGGGACAGGGAAAAGGGGTTCACCCCTCCACTTT.

V and J are TRBV28 and TRBJ1-6, with 7 bases lining up with TRBD1. The CDR3 is made up of 14 amino acids. The germline V gene encodes CDR1 MDHEN and CDR2 SYDVKM. Trimming cost V 6 bases and J 7 bases; bases outside gene matches: 6. The CDR3 bases are TGTGCCAGCAGGAAAAACAGGGGCAATTCACCCCTCCACTTT. Amino acid sequence: CASRKNRGNSPLHF.

In its sample, this clone was seen a few times. The chain employs TRBV7-9 and TRBJ2-1, with D possibly TRBD2 on 5 matching bases. Germline V CDR1 and CDR2: SEHNR, FQNEAQ (reference sequence). The CDR3 runs to 15 residues. Trimming shortened V by 2 bases and J by 5 bases, and 13 bases separated the two germline ends. The CDR3 bases are TGTGCCAGCAGCTTATCCGTAGCGCGGGACAATGAGCAGTTCTTC. As protein: CASSLSVARDNEQFF.

The chain employs TRBV5-1 and TRBJ1-4; D gene uncertain. V was cut by 7 bases and J by 0 bases, with 13 bases left in between. Germline loops: CDR1 SGHRS, CDR2 YFSETQ. The CDR3 extends over 15 amino acids. For the CDR3, the DNA is TGCGCCAGCGGGAGAGACACGTCAACTAATGAAAAACTGTTTTTT. Encoded protein: CASGRDTSTNEKLFF.

This clone was seen once. The CDR3 region has the DNA TGTGCCAGCAGTTCCAGAGGTATGAGCTCCTACAATGAGCAGTTCTTC. Encoded protein: CASSSRGMSSYNEQFF. The V gene is TRBV6-2 or TRBV6-3, the J gene TRBJ2-1; the D is unclear. With 4 bases removed from V and 0 bases from J, the gap between germline ends came to 13 bases. Germline V gives CDR1 MNHEY, CDR2 SVGEGT. The CDR3 contains 16 residues.